These 16 T cell receptor beta chains were all obtained from the same sample, sequenced in a study of blood T cell repertoires in COVID-19. Clones were sequenced by immunoSEQ multiplex PCR, and TCRdb holds only the in-frame ones, with some missing. The data hold approximately 230,000 clones, with roughly four fifths observed a single time. The specimen sequenced was PBMCs or T cells enriched from blood (not recorded which). All receptors come from a man aged 40-50 years who had recovered from COVID-19.

The V and J genes are TRBV27 and TRBJ2-3; 7 nucleotides agree with TRBD2. The germline V gene has CDR1 MNHEY and CDR2 SMNVEV (reference sequence). The V segment lost 3 bases and the J segment 6 bases; nucleotides outside the gene matches: 12. This CDR3 contains 16 residues. The chain's CDR3 is CASSFLAATVGDTQYF. The CDR3, as DNA: TGTGCCAGCAGTTTCCTAGCGGCAACCGTAGGGGATACGCAGTATTTT.

In the case of this clone: Other DNA sequences in this specimen translate into the identical CDR3. The chain uses TRBV6-1 and TRBJ2-1; 9 positions match TRBD2. J was trimmed by 1 base and V by 3 bases; bases with no gene match: 4. This CDR3 contains 16 residues. Germline values: CDR1 MNHNS, CDR2 SASEGT. DNA of the CDR3: TGTGCCAGCAGTGAGTTAGCGGGAGCTTCCTACAATGAGCAGTTCTTC. Protein: CASSELAGASYNEQFF.

V gene TRBV28 combines with J gene TRBJ1-2; 7 positions agree with TRBD1. Trimming cost V 4 bases and J 6 bases; bases outside gene matches: 14. In germline, CDR1 is MDHEN, CDR2 SYDVKM. This CDR3 has 16 residues. In nucleotides, the CDR3 is TGTGCCAGCAGTTACGGACAGGCCCGGCTGGCTCATGGCTACACCTTC. Encoded protein: CASSYGQARLAHGYTF.

The CDR3 sequence: CASSLGQGDGYTF. Here the CDR3 DNA reads TGTGCCAGCAGCCTGGGACAGGGGGATGGCTACACCTTC. V and J are TRBV3-1 (or the pseudogene TRBV3-2) and TRBJ1-2; 11 bases agree with TRBD1. V gave up 4 bases and J gave up 6 bases; unmatched junction bases: 1. This CDR3 spans 13 amino acids. Germline V gives CDR1 LGHDT, CDR2 YNNKEL (reference sequence).

The chain carries TRBV28 and TRBJ1-1; D gene uncertain. The CDR3 has 13 amino acids. With 1 base removed from V and 3 bases from J, the gap between germline ends came to 6 bases. CDR1 MDHEN and CDR2 SYDVKM come from the germline V gene. Written as DNA, the CDR3 is TGTGCCAGCAGTTTATCGCGGGACACTGAAGCTTTCTTT. Residues: CASSLSRDTEAFF.

The rearrangement links TRBV28 to TRBJ2-5; possible D gene TRBD2, 5 bases. V lost 7 bases and J 5 bases, leaving 11 bases between the germline ends. The length of the CDR3 is 12 residues. Germline V gene lookup returns CDR1 MDHEN and CDR2 SYDVKM. CDR3: CASTDFPETQYF. The CDR3 DNA reads as TGTGCCAGCACGGACTTCCCGGAGACCCAGTACTTC.

This clone showed up just once. This chain uses TRBV7-9 with TRBJ2-2, with TRBD2 matching over 9 bases. This CDR3 is 16 amino acids long. The trim removed 3 bases at V and 5 bases at J, leaving 7 bases unmatched. Per germline, CDR1 SEHNR and CDR2 FQNEAQ (reference sequence). The CDR3 reads CASSFLRGGATGELFF. Written as DNA, the CDR3 is TGTGCCAGCAGCTTCCTACGCGGGGGGGCAACCGGGGAGCTGTTTTTT.

The CDR3 nucleotides are TGTGCCAGCAGCCAACGACAGCCAGATACGCAGTATTTT. Its protein is CASSQRQPDTQYF. The rearrangement links TRBV4-2 to TRBJ2-3, with D possibly being TRBD1 (5 bases). The V end was cut by 2 bases, the J end by 4 bases, with 7 bases between. The CDR3 is 13 amino acids. Germline V gene data show CDR1 as LGHNA and CDR2 as YNFKEQ.

V and J are TRBV28 and TRBJ1-1; TRBD1 is a possible D gene (5 bases). CDR1 is MDHEN and CDR2 is SYDVKM in the germline V gene. V lost 2 bases to trimming and J lost 4 bases, with 11 bases between them. CDR3 size: 14 residues. The CDR3 coding sequence is TGTGCCAGCAGTTTAGGCAGCGGGGGCACTGAAGCTTTCTTT. Protein sequence: CASSLGSGGTEAFF.

The V gene is TRBV10-3, the J gene TRBJ1-4, with 7 bases aligning to TRBD1. Germline CDR1 and CDR2: ENHRY and SYGVKD. Trimming took 3 bases from V and 8 from J; bases not matched to a gene: 0. The CDR3 sequence is 12 residues long. The CDR3 DNA reads TGTGCCATCAGTGAAGGGGGCGAAAAACTGTTTTTT. Its translation is CAISEGGEKLFF.

The rearrangement joins TRBV7-3 to TRBJ2-1, with D unclear. In germline, CDR1 is SGHTA, CDR2 FQGTGA. The CDR3 runs to 14 residues. Deletions cut 4 bases from V and 0 bases from J, with 7 bases between. CDR3 sequence: CASSSPGSYNEQFF. Written as DNA, the CDR3 is TGTGCCAGCAGCTCCCCGGGCTCCTACAATGAGCAGTTCTTC.

The chain has TRBV7-2 and TRBJ1-4; a weak D match, TRBD1 (5 bases). V lost 1 base and J 3 bases, leaving 12 bases between the germline ends. Per the germline V gene, CDR1 is SGHTA and CDR2 is FQGNSA. The CDR3 loop spans 16 amino acids. The CDR3 protein is CASSLGVVRANEKLFF. CDR3 bases: TGTGCCAGCAGCTTAGGTGTGGTCAGGGCTAATGAAAAACTGTTTTTT.

The table lists this clone with a count of one. The chain combines TRBV7-3 with TRBJ1-2; no clear D gene. Trimming left V 7 bases short and J 4 bases short, with 10 bases between. The CDR3 loop spans 12 amino acids. Germline V gene lookup returns CDR1 SGHTA and CDR2 FQGTGA. CDR3 region: CASTLRGYGYTF. The CDR3 nucleotides are TGTGCCAGCACCCTGCGTGGCTATGGCTACACCTTC.

The rearrangement joins TRBV3-1 (or the pseudogene TRBV3-2) to TRBJ2-2; 12 positions match TRBD1. V lost 3 bases to trimming and J lost 5 bases; unmatched junction nucleotides: 10. The CDR3 length is 18 residues. Germline CDR1 LGHDT, CDR2 YNNKEL (reference sequence). CDR3 coding DNA: TGTGCCAGCAGCCATCAACCAGGGACAGGGGGCTCGACCGGGGAGCTGTTTTTT. Translation: CASSHQPGTGGSTGELFF.

V and J are TRBV27 and TRBJ2-1; D remains unclear. Trimming cost V 1 base and J 7 bases, with 11 bases left between them. The CDR3 runs to 14 residues. The germline V gene encodes CDR1 MNHEY and CDR2 SMNVEV (reference sequence). This chain's CDR3 is CASSLYIGSNEQFF. The CDR3 nucleotides are TGTGCCAGCAGTTTATACATCGGGTCAAATGAGCAGTTCTTC.

This CDR3 is CASSYPSGTSGGSVAPYEQYF. The CDR3 nucleotides read TGTGCCAGCAGTTACCCGTCCGGGACTAGCGGGGGCAGCGTAGCCCCCTACGAGCAGTACTTC. The V and J genes are TRBV6-2 or TRBV6-3 and TRBJ2-7; 14 positions agree with TRBD2. V was clipped by 2 bases and J by 2 bases; unmatched bases: 17. The germline V gene encodes CDR1 MNHEY and CDR2 SVGEGT. CDR3 length equals 21 residues.